This is a list of T cell receptor beta chains from one sample in a study of blood T cell repertoires in COVID-19. TCRdb's copy holds only in-frame clones and misses some; the assay was immunoSEQ multiplex PCR. In the table there are about 190,000 clones, around 90% of which are singletons. Material: peripheral blood. The receptors shown here come from a man aged 35-49 years with acute or convalescent COVID-19. The CDR3 runs from the conserved cysteine through the conserved F or W. A D gene is named only where the DNA matches it firmly. Clone size is shown for a subset of rows, as once, few, many or a class of expanded clone.

>TRBV11-2|TRBJ1-6|few|TRBD1|16
TGTGCCAGCAGCGGACAGACAGGGGGGAAAGGGTCACCCCTCCACTTT
CASSGQTGGKGSPLHF
>TRBV6-1|TRBJ2-5|-|TRBD2|17
TGTGCCAGCAGTGAAGCGCTTCTGGCGGGGGGGCCGGAGACCCAGTACTTC
CASSEALLAGGPETQYF
>TRBV9|TRBJ2-1|-|TRBD1|14
TGTGCCAGCAGCGTAGCCCAGGGGGAGAATGAGCAGTTCTTC
CASSVAQGENEQFF
>TRBV28|TRBJ1-4|once|TRBD1|17
TGTGCCAGCAGTTTGTCTACTTGGGGACAGGAAAATGAAAAACTGTTTTTT
CASSLSTWGQENEKLFF
>TRBV28|TRBJ1-5|-|-|14
TGTGCCAGCAGCTCGGGGGGCAACAATCAGCCCCAGCATTTT
CASSSGGNNQPQHF
>TRBV30|TRBJ2-3|-|-|16
TGTGCCTGGAGTGTATTGGGAGGGGGGGCCGCAGATACGCAGTATTTT
CAWSVLGGGAADTQYF
>TRBV6-2/TRBV6-3|TRBJ1-5|-|-|13
TGTGCCAGCAGCGACAGGCCCAATCAGCCCCAGCATTTT
CASSDRPNQPQHF
>TRBV6-6|TRBJ1-1|-|-|13
TGTGCCAGCAGTTTATCCCGGGAGGTTGAAGCTTTCTTT
CASSLSREVEAFF
>TRBV7-2|TRBJ1-1|-|-|16
TGTGCCAGCAGCTTAGTTTTGGGGCAGGGGAACACTGAAGCTTTCTTT
CASSLVLGQGNTEAFF
>TRBV7-2|TRBJ2-3|-|TRBD2|16
TGTGCCAGCAGCGGGCGGACTAGCGGGGACACAGATACGCAGTATTTT
CASSGRTSGDTDTQYF
>TRBV11-2|TRBJ2-7|-|TRBD1|13
TGTGCCAGCAGCTCCGGACAGGTGGAGGAGCAGTACTTC
CASSSGQVEEQYF
>TRBV13|TRBJ2-7|-|TRBD1|14
TGTGCCAGCACCACCGGGACAGGGTCCTACGAGCAGTACTTC
CASTTGTGSYEQYF
>TRBV27|TRBJ2-2|-|TRBD1|15
TGTGCCAGCAGTTTGCCGGGACAGGGTGCCGGGGAGCTGTTTTTT
CASSLPGQGAGELFF
>TRBV2|TRBJ1-4|-|TRBD1|13
TGTGCCAGCAGGGACAGGGGGCAGGGAAAACTGTTTTTT
CASRDRGQGKLFF
>TRBV4-3|TRBJ1-3|-|-|17
TGCGCCAGCAGCCCATCCGGGGAGGGGGGCTTTGGAAACACCATATATTTT
CASSPSGEGGFGNTIYF
>TRBV12-5|TRBJ2-7|-|TRBD1|10
TGTGCTAGTCGTTTGGGACAGAGATACTTC
CASRLGQRYF
>TRBV10-3|TRBJ1-1|-|-|16
TGTGCCATCAGTGAGTCGGGGGGACCGTCGAACACTGAAGCTTTCTTT
CAISESGGPSNTEAFF
>TRBV9|TRBJ2-1|-|-|14
TGTGCCAGCAACGTCGGGACATTACCCAATGAGCAGTTCTTC
CASNVGTLPNEQFF
>TRBV7-9|TRBJ1-1|-|TRBD1|16
TGTGCCAGCAGCTTAGGGGGACAGGGAAAGAACACTGAAGCTTTCTTT
CASSLGGQGKNTEAFF
>TRBV11-3|TRBJ2-1|-|-|13
TGTGCCAGCAGCTTAGGGCCTCGTGGTGAGCAGTTCTTC
CASSLGPRGEQFF
>TRBV10-3|TRBJ1-5|-|-|14
TGTGCCATCAAAGGCACAGGGAGCAATCAGCCCCAGCATTTT
CAIKGTGSNQPQHF
>TRBV27|TRBJ1-5|-|TRBD1|15
TGTGCCAGCAGGCCCCGGACAGGGATGAGGCAGCCCCAGCATTTT
CASRPRTGMRQPQHF
>TRBV9|TRBJ1-1|-|-|15
TGTGCCAGCAGCGTAGGCAGCGAAATGAACACTGAAGCTTTCTTT
CASSVGSEMNTEAFF
>TRBV30|TRBJ1-5|-|TRBD1|14
TGTGCCTGGAACGACAGGGCCAGGAATCAGCCCCAGCATTTT
CAWNDRARNQPQHF
>TRBV5-1|TRBJ1-2|-|-|17
TGCGCCAGCAGCTTGCCAACCACAGGGTGGATTGACTATGGCTACACCTTC
CASSLPTTGWIDYGYTF
>TRBV7-7|TRBJ2-5|-|TRBD2|15
TGTGCCAGCAGCTTACGGGGGGACGGACAAGAGACCCAGTACTTC
CASSLRGDGQETQYF
>TRBV25-1|TRBJ1-2|once|TRBD1|15
TGTGCCAGCAGAGGGATGACAGGGGCCAACTATGGCTACACCTTC
CASRGMTGANYGYTF
>TRBV7-2|TRBJ2-5|-|-|15
TGTGCCAGCAGTCGTGAACCAGGGGCGAGGGAGACCCAGTACTTC
CASSREPGARETQYF
>TRBV11-2|TRBJ1-2|-|-|18
TGTGCCAGCAGCTTAGATGGAGTCATGGAGCCTTTTAACTATGGCTACACCTTC
CASSLDGVMEPFNYGYTF
>TRBV10-3|TRBJ2-7|once|TRBD1|12
TGTGCCTCCTCCGGGACAGACTACGAGCAGTACTTC
CASSGTDYEQYF
>TRBV5-1|TRBJ1-2|-|-|13
TGCGCCAGCAGCTTGGACACCGATTATGGCTACACCTTC
CASSLDTDYGYTF
>TRBV6-6|TRBJ2-2|-|TRBD1|13
TGTGCCAGCAGGGGACAGGTGAACGGGGAGCTGTTTTTT
CASRGQVNGELFF
>TRBV7-6|TRBJ2-1|-|-|15
TGTGCCAGCAGCTCCCGACTAGGTGGATACAATGAGCAGTTCTTC
CASSSRLGGYNEQFF
>TRBV18|TRBJ2-1|-|TRBD1|15
TGTGCCAGCTCCTGGACAGGGGGCGCTTCCAATGAGCAGTTCTTC
CASSWTGGASNEQFF
>TRBV2|TRBJ2-7|-|TRBD1|15
TGTGCCAGCATAGGTGGACAGGGCTCCTACTACGAGCAGTACTTC
CASIGGQGSYYEQYF
>TRBV14|TRBJ2-7|once|-|13
TGTGCCAGCAGCCTGGGCTTCTCCTACGAGCAGTACTTC
CASSLGFSYEQYF
>TRBV13|TRBJ2-1|once|-|16
TGTGCCAGCAGCTTAGGAGGGGTTGGGATCAATGATAAGCAGTTCTTC
CASSLGGVGINDKQFF
>TRBV7-2|TRBJ2-1|-|TRBD2|15
TGTGCCAGCAGCCGCGGGGGGGCCATGGGCAATGAGCAGTTCTTC
CASSRGGAMGNEQFF
>TRBV10-3|TRBJ2-3|-|TRBD2|16
TGTGCCATCAGTGAGTCGAGAGCGGGGCCCACATATACGCAGTATTTT
CAISESRAGPTYTQYF
>TRBV2|TRBJ2-1|-|-|12
TGTGCCACCGTGGGGGCCGGCAATGAGCAGTTCTTC
CATVGAGNEQFF
>TRBV6-2/TRBV6-3|TRBJ1-5|-|-|13
TGTGCCAGCAGTTACTCGAGTGGTCAGCCCCAGCATTTT
CASSYSSGQPQHF